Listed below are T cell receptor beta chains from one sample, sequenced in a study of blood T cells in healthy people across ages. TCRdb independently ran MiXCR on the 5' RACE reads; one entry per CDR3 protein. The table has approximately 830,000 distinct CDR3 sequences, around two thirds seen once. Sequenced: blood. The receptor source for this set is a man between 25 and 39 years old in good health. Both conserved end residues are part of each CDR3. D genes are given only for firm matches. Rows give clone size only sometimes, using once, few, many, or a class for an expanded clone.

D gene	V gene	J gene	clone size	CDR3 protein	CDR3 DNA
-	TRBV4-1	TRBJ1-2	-	CASSQEPDTSNYGYTF	TGCGCCAGCAGCCAAGAACCAGATACTTCTAACTATGGCTACACCTTC
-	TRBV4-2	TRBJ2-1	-	CASSQDQRPGQQFF	TGTGCCAGCAGCCAAGATCAAAGGCCGGGACAGCAGTTCTTC
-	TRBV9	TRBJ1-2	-	CASSVGGGAASGGYTF	TGTGCCAGCAGCGTAGGCGGTGGGGCCGCAAGCGGTGGCTACACCTTC
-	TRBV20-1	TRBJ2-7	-	CSAREEGGPSYEQYF	TGCAGTGCTAGAGAGGAGGGGGGCCCTTCCTACGAGCAGTACTTC
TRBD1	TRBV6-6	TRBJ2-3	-	CASRPPGTGGTDTQYF	TGTGCCAGCAGACCCCCCGGGACAGGGGGCACAGATACGCAGTATTTT
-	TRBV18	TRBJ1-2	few	CASAPPDSGYTF	TGTGCCAGCGCACCACCGGACTCTGGCTACACCTTC
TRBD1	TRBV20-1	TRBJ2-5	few	CSAQGQGTVEQYF	TGCAGTGCCCAAGGACAGGGTACGGTTGAGCAGTACTTC
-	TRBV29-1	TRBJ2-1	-	CSVGRGYTREQFF	TGCAGCGTTGGTCGGGGTTATACAAGGGAGCAGTTCTTC
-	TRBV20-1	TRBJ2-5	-	CSARDLLRSGETQYF	TGCAGTGCTAGAGATTTGTTGCGCTCGGGGGAGACCCAGTACTTC
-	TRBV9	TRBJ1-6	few	CASSGGQGDHSPLHF	TGTGCCAGCAGCGGAGGACAAGGGGACCATTCACCCCTCCACTTT
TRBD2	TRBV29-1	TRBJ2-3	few	CSVDAGVTDTQYF	TGCAGCGTTGACGCGGGGGTCACAGATACGCAGTATTTT
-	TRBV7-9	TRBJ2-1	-	CASRHLGLDNEQFF	TGTGCCAGCAGACACCTTGGGCTCGACAATGAGCAGTTCTTC
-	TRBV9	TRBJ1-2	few	CASLSNYGYTF	TGTGCCAGCCTTAGTAACTATGGCTACACCTTC
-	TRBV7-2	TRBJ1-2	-	CASSLRVGYTF	TGTGCCAGCAGCCTCCGTGTTGGCTACACCTTC
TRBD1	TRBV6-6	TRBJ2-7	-	CASSVLGQGADEQYF	TGTGCCAGCAGTGTCCTGGGACAGGGGGCCGACGAGCAGTACTTC
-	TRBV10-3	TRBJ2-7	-	CAISEGAAGPYEQYF	TGTGCCATCAGTGAGGGGGCGGCAGGCCCCTACGAGCAGTACTTC
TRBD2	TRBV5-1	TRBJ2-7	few	CASSLGSSGYYEQYF	TGCGCCAGCAGCTTGGGATCTAGCGGTTACTACGAGCAGTACTTC
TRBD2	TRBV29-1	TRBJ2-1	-	CSVEGLAGKNEQFF	TGCAGCGTTGAAGGACTAGCGGGGAAGAATGAGCAGTTCTTC
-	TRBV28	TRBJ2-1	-	CASSFETHNEQFF	TGTGCCAGCAGTTTTGAGACCCACAATGAGCAGTTCTTC
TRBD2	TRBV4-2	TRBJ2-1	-	CASSQMPQRGSSYNEQFF	TGTGCCAGCAGCCAAATGCCCCAGCGGGGGAGCTCCTACAATGAGCAGTTCTTC
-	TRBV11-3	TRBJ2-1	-	CASSLAGDFYNEQFF	TGTGCCAGCAGCTTAGCGGGGGACTTCTACAATGAGCAGTTCTTC
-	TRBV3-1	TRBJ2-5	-	CASSHPESQETQYF	TGTGCCAGCAGCCACCCGGAGAGCCAGGAGACCCAGTACTTC
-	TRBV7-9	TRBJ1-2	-	CASSVSGTSDGYTF	TGTGCCAGCAGCGTAAGTGGGACCAGCGATGGCTACACCTTC
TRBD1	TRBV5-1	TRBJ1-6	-	CASSLDRGYSKNSPLHF	TGCGCCAGCAGCTTGGACAGGGGTTATTCGAAAAATTCACCCCTCCACTTT
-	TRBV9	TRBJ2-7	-	CASSLDWSEQYF	TGTGCCAGCAGCCTTGATTGGAGCGAGCAGTACTTC
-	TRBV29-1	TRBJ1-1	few	CSDGEAFF	TGCAGCGACGGTGAAGCTTTCTTT
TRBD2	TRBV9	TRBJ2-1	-	CASSAGGEQFF	TGTGCCAGCAGCGCGGGGGGTGAGCAGTTCTTC
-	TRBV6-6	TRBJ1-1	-	CASSYRLSEGTEAFF	TGTGCCAGCAGTTACCGTTTGTCAGAGGGAACTGAAGCTTTCTTT
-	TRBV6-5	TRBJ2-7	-	CASSQSGPGRGEQYF	TGTGCCAGCAGTCAATCAGGCCCGGGTAGAGGCGAGCAGTACTTC
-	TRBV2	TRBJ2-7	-	CASSRAGGGLQYF	TGTGCCAGCAGTCGGGCAGGAGGGGGCTTGCAGTACTTC
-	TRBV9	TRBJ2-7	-	CASSQGQSSYEQYF	TGTGCCAGCAGCCAAGGACAGTCCTCCTACGAGCAGTACTTC
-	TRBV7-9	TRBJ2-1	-	CASSSGFSYNEQFF	TGTGCCAGCAGCTCCGGCTTCTCCTACAATGAGCAGTTCTTC